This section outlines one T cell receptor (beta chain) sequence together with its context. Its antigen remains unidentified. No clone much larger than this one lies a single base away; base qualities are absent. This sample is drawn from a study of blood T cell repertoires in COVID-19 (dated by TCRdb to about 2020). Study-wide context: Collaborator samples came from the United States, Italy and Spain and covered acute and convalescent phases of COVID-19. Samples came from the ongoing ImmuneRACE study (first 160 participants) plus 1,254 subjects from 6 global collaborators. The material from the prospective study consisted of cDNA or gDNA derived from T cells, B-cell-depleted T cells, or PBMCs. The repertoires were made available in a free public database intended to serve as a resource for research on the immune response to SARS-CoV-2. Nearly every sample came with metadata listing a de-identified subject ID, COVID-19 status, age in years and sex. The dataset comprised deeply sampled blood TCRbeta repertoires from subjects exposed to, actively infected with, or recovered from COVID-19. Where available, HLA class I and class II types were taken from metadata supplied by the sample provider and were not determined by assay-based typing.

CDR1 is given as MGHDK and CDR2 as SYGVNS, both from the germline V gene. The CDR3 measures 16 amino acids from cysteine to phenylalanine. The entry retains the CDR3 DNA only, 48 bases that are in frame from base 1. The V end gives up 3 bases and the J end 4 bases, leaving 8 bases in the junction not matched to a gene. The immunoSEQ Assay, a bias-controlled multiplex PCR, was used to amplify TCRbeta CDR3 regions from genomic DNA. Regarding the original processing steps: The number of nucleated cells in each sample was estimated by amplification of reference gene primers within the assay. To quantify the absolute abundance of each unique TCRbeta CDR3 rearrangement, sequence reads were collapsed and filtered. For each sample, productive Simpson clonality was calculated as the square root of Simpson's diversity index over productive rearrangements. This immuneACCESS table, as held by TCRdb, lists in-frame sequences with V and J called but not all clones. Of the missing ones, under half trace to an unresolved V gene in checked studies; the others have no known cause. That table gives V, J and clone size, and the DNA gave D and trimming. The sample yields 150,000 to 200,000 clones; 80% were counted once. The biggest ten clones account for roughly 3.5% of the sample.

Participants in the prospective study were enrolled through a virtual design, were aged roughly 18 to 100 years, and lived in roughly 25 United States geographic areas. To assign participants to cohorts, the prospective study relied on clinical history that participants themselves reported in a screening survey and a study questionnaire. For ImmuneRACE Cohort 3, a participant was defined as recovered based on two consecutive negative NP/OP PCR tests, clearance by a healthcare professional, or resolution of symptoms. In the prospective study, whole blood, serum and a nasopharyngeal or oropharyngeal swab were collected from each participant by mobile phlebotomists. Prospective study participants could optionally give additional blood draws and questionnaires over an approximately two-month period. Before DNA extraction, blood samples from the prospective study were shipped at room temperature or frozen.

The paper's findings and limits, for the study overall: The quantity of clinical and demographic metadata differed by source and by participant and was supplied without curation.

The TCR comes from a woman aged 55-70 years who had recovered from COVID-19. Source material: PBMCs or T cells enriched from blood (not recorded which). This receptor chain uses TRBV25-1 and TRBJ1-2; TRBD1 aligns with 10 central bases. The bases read TGTGCCAGCAGTGATGTGGGGGACAGGGGAATCTATGGCTACACCTTC. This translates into CASSDVGDRGIYGYTF.